The clone carrying this TCR beta chain has only one observation. Its antigen is as yet unknown. Germline V lookup: CDR1 SGDLS, CDR2 YYNGEE. The CDR3 contains 16 residues. Trimming removed 1 base at V and 1 base at J, with 11 bases between. This entry is derived from a study of Ad26.COV2.S vaccination and SARS-CoV-2 variants. Across the study: Ad26.COV2.S arm of COV1001 included the donor.

The method was immunoSEQ multiplex PCR; TCRdb's version includes in-frame clones alone and lacks a portion of them. Of about 420,000 clones listed, more than 75% are singletons. General observations from the study: In vaccinated individuals, spike-specific CD8+ and CD4+ T cell responses reportedly displayed substantial breadth. Vaccinees and placebo recipients showed similar non-spike TCR breadth. Using TCR breadth and depth analyses may have led to underestimated total T cell responses.

Treatment reported: around 19 received Ad26.COV2.S at low or high dose, single or two shots; about 5 received placebo; per-sample allocation not given. On day 63 after the first injection, vaccine and placebo recipients gave samples. This clonotype was obtained from a person aged 18-65 years who received the Ad26.COV2.S COVID-19 vaccine or a placebo. The sample consisted of peripheral blood, taken in a trial of Ad26.COV2.S vaccine versus placebo. The V call is TRBV9, the J call TRBJ2-2; unclear D gene. Here the CDR3 reads CASSVMSEQNTGELFF. CDR3 bases: TGTGCCAGCAGCGTAATGTCTGAACAGAACACCGGGGAGCTGTTTTTT.